This passage covers 27 T cell receptor beta chains from one sample sequenced in a study of CD8+ T cells in alopecia areata. Extracted RNA was reverse transcribed, and the resulting cDNA served as sequencing template. Only in-frame clones appear in the TCRdb table, and some are missing; sequencing was by immunoSEQ multiplex PCR. The sample yields 190,000 or so clones, around 60% seen once. Treatment defined: oral pan-JAK inhibitor, 5-10 mg twice daily. The starting material was CD8+ T cells sorted from blood, obtained at week 24, from a patient treated with tofacitinib. The receptor source for this set is a human donor with alopecia areata.

The rearrangement links TRBV25-1 to TRBJ2-3; a weak D match, TRBD2 (7 bases). Germline CDR1 is MGHDK and CDR2 is SYGVNS. The CDR3 has 16 residues. Trimming pared 2 bases from V and 3 bases from J, leaving 15 bases between. The CDR3 bases are TGTGCCAGCAGTGAACGGGTGCGGGGGCTAACAGATACGCAGTATTTT. Protein product: CASSERVRGLTDTQYF.

The rearrangement joins TRBV5-1 to TRBJ1-1, with D possibly matching TRBD1 (5 bases). Germline values: CDR1 SGHRS, CDR2 YFSETQ. The ends were cut back, 2 bases at V and 6 bases at J, with 8 bases in the middle. CDR3 length: 12 residues. The chain's CDR3 is CASSFGGAEAFF. The CDR3 coding sequence is TGCGCCAGCAGCTTTGGGGGGGCTGAAGCTTTCTTT.

The chain has TRBV19 and TRBJ1-5, with D possibly TRBD1 on 6 matching bases. The germline V gene has CDR1 LNHDA and CDR2 SQIVND (reference sequence). Trimming stripped 7 bases from V and 3 bases from J, with 10 bases between. The CDR3 extends over 13 amino acids. CDR3 sequence (DNA): TGTGCCAGTATATCAGGGGACAATCAGCCCCAGCATTTT. Its translation: CASISGDNQPQHF.

V is TRBV15 and J is TRBJ1-1; tentative D call: TRBD1 (5 bases). The CDR3 covers 16 residues. Per the germline V gene, CDR1 is LNHNV and CDR2 is YYDKDF (reference sequence). Deletions cut 4 bases from V and 0 bases from J, with 15 bases between. As DNA, the CDR3 is TGTGCCACCAGCAAAGGGACGGATAACATGAACACTGAAGCTTTCTTT. It specifies CATSKGTDNMNTEAFF.

In its sample, this clone was seen a few times. The rearrangement links TRBV29-1 to TRBJ2-7; 7 bases align to TRBD1. The J segment lost 3 bases and the V segment lost 3 bases, leaving 5 bases of the junction unmatched. The CDR3 is 13 amino acids. From germline, CDR1 is SQVTM and CDR2 ANQGSEA. As DNA, the CDR3 is TGCAGCGTTGATACAGGGGATGACTACGAGCAGTACTTC. Its translation: CSVDTGDDYEQYF.

Ten or more counts support this clone. This chain connects TRBV7-9 to TRBJ2-1, with D perhaps given as TRBD1 or TRBD2 (5 bases each). The V end was cut by 8 bases, the J end by 10 bases, with 15 bases between. In germline, CDR1 is SEHNR, CDR2 FQNEAQ (reference sequence). The CDR3 length is 12 residues. The CDR3 DNA reads TGTGCCAGCGAGGGGAGCGGCCGAGAGCAGTTCTTC. This gives the protein CASEGSGREQFF.

This chain joins TRBV30 and TRBJ1-6; D uncertain. The V and J ends lost 3 bases and 0 bases respectively, with 12 bases between them. The CDR3 consists of 16 residues. Germline CDR1 and CDR2: GTSNPN and SVGIG (reference sequence). The CDR3 here is CAWRSSSSSYNSPLHF. The CDR3 DNA reads TGTGCCTGGAGGTCTTCGTCGAGCTCCTATAATTCACCCCTCCACTTT.

Only a few counts were recorded for this clone. Other DNA sequences in this sample translate to the same CDR3. The gene calls are TRBV6-5 and TRBJ2-5; D call uncertain. V dropped 0 bases and J dropped 5 bases, with 7 bases sitting between them. CDR1 is MNHEY and CDR2 is SVGAGI in the germline V gene. This CDR3 has 13 residues. The CDR3 region is CASSYSGWETQYF. The CDR3 DNA reads TGTGCCAGCAGTTACTCAGGTTGGGAGACCCAGTACTTC.

The genes are TRBV19 and TRBJ1-6; TRBD1 matches at 7 bases. The V gene end was trimmed by 6 bases and the J gene end by 0 bases; junction bases not matched to a gene: 2. The CDR3 runs 15 residues. Germline CDR1 LNHDA, CDR2 SQIVND (reference sequence). This chain's CDR3 is CASRTGRSYNSPLHF. DNA for the CDR3: TGTGCCAGTAGGACAGGGCGCTCCTATAATTCACCCCTCCACTTT. The full variable domain, with the rest looked up from reference TRBV19 and TRBJ1-6, is DGGITQSPKYLFRKEGQNVTLSCEQNLNHDAMYWYRQDPGQGLRLIYYSQIVNDFQKGDIAEGYSVSREKKESFPLTVTSAQKNPTAFYLCASRTGRSYNSPLHFGNGTRLTVT.

The chain has TRBV9 and TRBJ2-2; no definite D call. Germline CDR1 SGDLS, CDR2 YYNGEE. Trimming took 3 bases from V and 2 from J, leaving 11 bases between them. The CDR3 sequence is 15 residues long. CDR3 DNA sequence: TGTGCCAGCAGCGAAAGGACGGATAACACCGGGGAGCTGTTTTTT. This encodes CASSERTDNTGELFF.

The V and J genes are TRBV11-1 and TRBJ2-1; D gene unclear. The CDR3 runs 16 residues. V lost 2 bases to trimming and J lost 3 bases, with 14 bases between them. The germline gives CDR1 SGHAT, CDR2 FQDESV (reference sequence). In DNA, the CDR3 is TGTGCCAGCAGCTTAATTGGGGTGTCGGTCTACAATGAGCAGTTCTTC. This encodes CASSLIGVSVYNEQFF.

The J gene is TRBJ2-1, the V gene TRBV28; 7 positions match TRBD2. The CDR3 has 17 amino acids. The germline V gene has CDR1 MDHEN and CDR2 SYDVKM. V lost 6 bases, J lost 3 bases, and 14 bases stayed unmatched. The CDR3 protein is CASSISLTSGDYNEQFF. The CDR3 DNA is TGTGCCAGCAGCATCTCCCTCACCAGCGGGGACTACAATGAGCAGTTCTTC.

This chain links TRBV7-9 with TRBJ1-2; D is unclear. There are 11 residues in the CDR3. Germline loops: CDR1 SEHNR, CDR2 FQNEAQ (reference sequence). V was shortened by 2 bases and J by 10 bases, with 8 bases between the two germline ends. CDR3 protein: CASSLRKHYTF. CDR3 in DNA: TGTGCCAGCAGCTTAAGGAAGCACTACACCTTC.

The chain links TRBV4-2 to TRBJ1-5; tentatively, D is TRBD1 (6 bases). V lost 1 base to trimming and J lost 4 bases, with 11 bases between them. This CDR3 has 15 residues. In germline, CDR1 is LGHNA, CDR2 YNFKEQ. The CDR3 is CASSQAFTGNQPQHF. CDR3 nucleotides: TGTGCCAGCAGCCAAGCATTTACAGGGAATCAGCCCCAGCATTTT.

The table lists this clone with a few counts. The rearrangement joins TRBV2 to TRBJ1-1; 9 bases map to TRBD1. The CDR3 has 14 amino acids. With V trimmed by 6 bases and J by 2 bases, 4 bases remained unmatched. Germline loops: CDR1 SNHLY, CDR2 FYNNEI. The CDR3 coding sequence is TGTGCCAGCAGCCCGGGACAGGGTAACACTGAAGCTTTCTTT. It is translated as CASSPGQGNTEAFF.

The table lists this clone with a few counts. The chain recombines TRBV25-1 with TRBJ2-5, with 7 bases matching TRBD1. J gave up 4 bases and V 3 bases, and 14 bases lay outside the gene matches. The CDR3 spans 17 residues. From germline, CDR1 is MGHDK and CDR2 SYGVNS. The CDR3 nucleotides read TGTGCCAGCAGTGACCGGCGACAGGGTGCTCTCGGAGAGACCCAGTACTTC. This sequence encodes CASSDRRQGALGETQYF.

The V and J genes are TRBV7-7 and TRBJ2-6; D perhaps matches TRBD1 (6 bases). The CDR3 is made up of 20 amino acids. Per the germline V gene, CDR1 is SSHAT and CDR2 is FNYEAQ (reference sequence). The V gene lost 5 bases and the J gene lost 2 bases, with 25 bases spanning the gap. The CDR3 bases are TGTGCCAGCAGCAAAATGACAGGTCCCCGAACCATACCTGGGGCCAACGTCCTGACTTTC. Amino acid sequence: CASSKMTGPRTIPGANVLTF.

This chain joins TRBV29-1 and TRBJ2-7, with D tentatively TRBD1 (5 bases). Trimming removed 0 bases from V and 3 bases from J, with 9 bases in between. Germline V gene data show CDR1 as SQVTM and CDR2 as ANQGSEA. There are 13 residues in the CDR3. The CDR3 here is CSVEDPQGYEQYF. CDR3 in DNA: TGCAGCGTTGAAGACCCCCAGGGCTACGAGCAGTACTTC.

The chain is built from TRBV27 and TRBJ2-3; D might be TRBD1 (5 bases). CDR3 size: 14 residues. Trimming left V 7 bases short and J 3 bases short, with 14 bases between. Per the germline V gene, CDR1 is MNHEY and CDR2 is SMNVEV (reference sequence). The CDR3 here is CASNPSTATDTQYF. The CDR3 region has the DNA TGTGCCAGCAACCCCTCGACAGCAACAGATACGCAGTATTTT.

This clone was recorded once. The chain has TRBV4-1 and TRBJ2-1; tentatively, D is TRBD1 (5 bases). Germline V lookup: CDR1 MGHRA, CDR2 YSYEKL. The CDR3 has 13 amino acids. Trimming left V 5 bases short and J 6 bases short, with 11 bases between. The CDR3: CASSALQVNEQFF. Written as DNA, the CDR3 is TGCGCCAGCAGCGCCTTACAGGTCAATGAGCAGTTCTTC.

J is TRBJ2-1 and V is TRBV5-1; D remains ambiguous. V was shortened by 2 bases and J by 9 bases, with 18 bases between the two germline ends. The CDR3 covers 15 residues. Germline V gene data show CDR1 as SGHRS and CDR2 as YFSETQ. The CDR3 nucleotides read TGCGCCAGCAGCTTTTCCAAACCCCCGCGGAGTGAGCAGTTCTTC. It specifies CASSFSKPPRSEQFF.

In its sample, this clone was seen a few times. The chain has TRBV29-1 and TRBJ2-3; 8 positions match TRBD1. CDR3 length: 16 residues. Per germline, CDR1 SQVTM and CDR2 ANQGSEA. The J segment lost 0 bases and the V segment lost 2 bases, leaving 7 bases of the junction unmatched. In DNA, the CDR3 is TGCAGCGTTGAACCTCTCCGGGACAGGAGCACAGATACGCAGTATTTT. Translating gives CSVEPLRDRSTDTQYF.

A few counts support this clone. The chain recombines TRBV7-9 with TRBJ2-7; 7 nucleotides match TRBD2. V was pared by 5 bases and J by 4 bases, with 8 bases of the junction left unmatched. From germline, CDR1 is SEHNR and CDR2 FQNEAQ (reference sequence). This CDR3 has 14 residues. CDR3 bases: TGTGCCAGCAGCAATCCACTCGGGGGGTACGAGCAGTACTTC. As protein: CASSNPLGGYEQYF.

The chain recombines TRBV29-1 with TRBJ2-7, with 11 bases identical to TRBD2. V trimming: 5 bases; J trimming: 4 bases; junction bases outside the gene matches: 25. Germline lookup yields CDR1 SQVTM and CDR2 ANQGSEA. The CDR3 loop spans 20 amino acids. CDR3 coding DNA: TGCAGCGTTCAGGGGGCGAAGGATAAGCTAGCGGGGGGACAATCATACGAGCAGTACTTC. Residues: CSVQGAKDKLAGGQSYEQYF.

This chain joins TRBV30 and TRBJ2-7; maybe TRBD1 (6 bases). Germline values: CDR1 GTSNPN, CDR2 SVGIG (reference sequence). V was pared by 3 bases and J by 5 bases, with 11 bases between. The CDR3 covers 12 residues. This CDR3 reads CAWRGAGDEQYF. The CDR3 region has the DNA TGTGCCTGGAGGGGGGCAGGAGACGAGCAGTACTTC.

The chain joins TRBV30 to TRBJ2-1, with D possibly being TRBD1 (6 bases). This CDR3 spans 11 amino acids. V was pared by 6 bases and J by 6 bases, with 9 bases between. CDR1 is GTSNPN, CDR2 SVGIG, per germline (reference sequence). CDR3 DNA: TGTGCCTGTCTCAGGGGCAATGAGCAGTTCTTC. It specifies CACLRGNEQFF.

The CDR3: CASSQELEQYF. CDR3 DNA sequence: TGCGCCAGCAGCCAAGAACTCGAGCAGTACTTC. J is TRBJ2-7 and V is TRBV4-1; D is undetermined. The germline V gene has CDR1 MGHRA and CDR2 YSYEKL. The CDR3 totals 11 residues. Between the trimmed V and J ends, which lost 0 bases and 6 bases, there was a span of 3 bases.